This TCR beta chain was sequenced in a study of T cell changes during pregnancy in multiple sclerosis. Sequencing was performed with immunoSEQ multiplex PCR; in TCRdb, only in-frame clones are kept and a portion is missing. The sample holds roughly 97,000 clones, 90% seen once. The source of this sequence is a female donor in good health, enrolled as a control in a pregnancy study. The sample consisted of peripheral blood, taken in the second trimester of pregnancy.

CDR3 amino acids: CSARGDRGYTF. For the CDR3, the DNA is TGCAGTGCTAGAGGGGACAGGGGCTACACCTTC. V usage is TRBV20-1 and J usage is TRBJ1-2; 8 bases align to TRBD1. This CDR3 comprises 11 residues. V trimming: 1 base; J trimming: 8 bases; junction bases outside the gene matches: 0. The V gene's germline CDR1 is DFQATT and CDR2 SNEGSKA (reference sequence).